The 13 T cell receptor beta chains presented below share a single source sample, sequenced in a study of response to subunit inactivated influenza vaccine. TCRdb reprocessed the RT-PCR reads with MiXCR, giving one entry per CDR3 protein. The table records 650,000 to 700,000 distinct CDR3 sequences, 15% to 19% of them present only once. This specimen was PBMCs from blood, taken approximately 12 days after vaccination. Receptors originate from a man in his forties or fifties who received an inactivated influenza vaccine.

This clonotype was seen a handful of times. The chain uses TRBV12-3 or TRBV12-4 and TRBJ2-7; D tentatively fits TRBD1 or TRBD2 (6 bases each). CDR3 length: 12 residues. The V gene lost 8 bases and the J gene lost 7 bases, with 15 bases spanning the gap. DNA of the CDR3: TGTGCCAGCCAGGGACTCAGGGGAGAGCAGTACTTC. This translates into CASQGLRGEQYF.

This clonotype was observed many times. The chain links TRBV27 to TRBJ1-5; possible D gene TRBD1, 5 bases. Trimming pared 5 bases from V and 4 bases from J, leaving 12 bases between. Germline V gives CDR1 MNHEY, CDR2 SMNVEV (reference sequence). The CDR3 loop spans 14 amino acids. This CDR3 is CASSGTGNNQPQHF. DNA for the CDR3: TGTGCCAGCAGTGGTACAGGAAATAATCAGCCCCAGCATTTT.

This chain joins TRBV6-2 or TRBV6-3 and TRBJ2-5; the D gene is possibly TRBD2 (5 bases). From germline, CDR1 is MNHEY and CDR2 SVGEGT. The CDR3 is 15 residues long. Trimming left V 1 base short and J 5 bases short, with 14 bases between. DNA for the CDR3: TGTGCCAGCAGTTACTTCGGAGGCAGCCGGGAGACCCAGTACTTC. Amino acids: CASSYFGGSRETQYF.

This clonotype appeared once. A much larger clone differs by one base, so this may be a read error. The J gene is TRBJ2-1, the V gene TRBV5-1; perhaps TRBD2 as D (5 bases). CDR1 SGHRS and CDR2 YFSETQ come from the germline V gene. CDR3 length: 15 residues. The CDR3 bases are TGCGCCAGCAGCTTGAACCTAGCCGTGGGAAATGTGCAGTTCTTC. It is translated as CASSLNLAVGNVQFF. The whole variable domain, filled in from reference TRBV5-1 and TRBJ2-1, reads KAGVTQTPRYLIKTRGQQVTLSCSPISGHRSVSWYQQTPGQGLQFLFEYFSETQRNKGNFPGRFSGRQFSNSRSEMNVSTLELGDSALYLCASSLNLAVGNVQFFGPGTRLTVL.

The CDR3: CASRGTSTQETQYF. In DNA, the CDR3 is TGTGCCAGCAGAGGGACTAGCACTCAAGAGACCCAGTACTTC. The V call is TRBV2, the J call TRBJ2-5, with 9 bases aligning to TRBD2. The CDR3 loop spans 14 amino acids. V dropped 6 bases and J dropped 2; count of bases not matched to a gene: 4. Germline V gene lookup returns CDR1 SNHLY and CDR2 FYNNEI.

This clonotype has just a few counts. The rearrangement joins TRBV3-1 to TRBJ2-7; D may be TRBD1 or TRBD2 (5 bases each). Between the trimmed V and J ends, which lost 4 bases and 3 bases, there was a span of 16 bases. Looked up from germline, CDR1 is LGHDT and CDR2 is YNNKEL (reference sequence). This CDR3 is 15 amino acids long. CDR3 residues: CASSPMIGANYEQYF. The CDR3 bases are TGTGCCAGCAGCCCCATGATCGGGGCCAACTACGAGCAGTACTTC.

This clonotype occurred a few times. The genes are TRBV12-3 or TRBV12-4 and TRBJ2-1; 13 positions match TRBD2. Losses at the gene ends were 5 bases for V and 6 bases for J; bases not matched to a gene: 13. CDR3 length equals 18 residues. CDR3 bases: TGTGCCAGCAGTCGAGTCCCTTCCGGACTAGCGGGGGCCAATGAGCAGTTCTTC. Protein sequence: CASSRVPSGLAGANEQFF.

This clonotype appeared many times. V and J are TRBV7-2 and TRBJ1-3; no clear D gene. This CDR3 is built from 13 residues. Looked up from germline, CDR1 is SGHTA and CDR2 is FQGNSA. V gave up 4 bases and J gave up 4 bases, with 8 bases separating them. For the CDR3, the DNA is TGTGCCAGCAGCTCCCACGCAGGAAACACCATATATTTT. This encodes CASSSHAGNTIYF.

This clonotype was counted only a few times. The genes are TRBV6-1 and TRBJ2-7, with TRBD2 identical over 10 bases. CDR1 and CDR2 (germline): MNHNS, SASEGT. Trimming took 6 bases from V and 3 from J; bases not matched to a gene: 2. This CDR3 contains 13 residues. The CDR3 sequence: CASRRLAGYEQYF. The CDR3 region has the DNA TGTGCCAGCAGGAGACTAGCGGGCTACGAGCAGTACTTC.

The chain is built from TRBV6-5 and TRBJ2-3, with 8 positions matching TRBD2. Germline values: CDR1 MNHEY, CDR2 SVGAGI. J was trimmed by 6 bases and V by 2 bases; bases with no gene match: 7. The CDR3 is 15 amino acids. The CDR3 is CASSYTRLALDTQYF. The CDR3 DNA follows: TGTGCCAGCAGTTACACCCGACTAGCGTTGGATACGCAGTATTTT.

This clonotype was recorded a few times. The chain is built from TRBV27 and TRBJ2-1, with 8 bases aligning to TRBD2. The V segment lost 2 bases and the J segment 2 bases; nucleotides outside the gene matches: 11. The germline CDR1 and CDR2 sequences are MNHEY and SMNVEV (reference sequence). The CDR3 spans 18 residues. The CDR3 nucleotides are TGTGCCAGCAGTTTAATTTCGGGAGCGGGGGATGCCTACAATGAGCAGTTCTTC. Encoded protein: CASSLISGAGDAYNEQFF.

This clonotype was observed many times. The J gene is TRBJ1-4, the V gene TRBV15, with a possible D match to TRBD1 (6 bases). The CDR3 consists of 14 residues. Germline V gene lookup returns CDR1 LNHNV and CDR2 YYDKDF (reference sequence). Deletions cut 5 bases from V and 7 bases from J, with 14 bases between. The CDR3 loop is CATSLGGRFEKLFF. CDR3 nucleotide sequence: TGTGCCACCAGCTTGGGGGGGCGATTTGAAAAACTGTTTTTT.

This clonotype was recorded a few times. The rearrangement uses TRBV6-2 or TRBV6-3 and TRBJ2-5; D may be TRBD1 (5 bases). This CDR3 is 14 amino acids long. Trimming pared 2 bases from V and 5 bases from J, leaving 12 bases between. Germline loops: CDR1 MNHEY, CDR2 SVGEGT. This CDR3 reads CASSYDPGMETQYF. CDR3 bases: TGTGCCAGCAGTTACGATCCAGGGATGGAGACCCAGTACTTC.